The 10 T cell receptor beta chains below come from one sample, sequenced in a study of blood T cell repertoires in COVID-19 (dated by TCRdb to 2018 to 2020). Receptor libraries were prepared by the immunoSEQ multiplex PCR assay. The immuneACCESS repertoire file appears here via TCRdb, limited to in-frame rearrangements. These files lack a portion of the clones; in checked studies, under half of the deficit traces to unresolved V genes, and the cause of the others is not known. For this sample the table gives around 93,000 clones, of which approximately 90% were detected only once. The ten largest make up roughly 14% of the sample. Source material: peripheral blood. The source is a human donor in a cohort sampled during active COVID-19.

This chain uses TRBV15 with TRBJ1-4; 7 bases are shared with TRBD1. With V trimmed by 5 bases and J by 0 bases, 3 bases remained unmatched. Looked up from germline, CDR1 is LNHNV and CDR2 is YYDKDF (reference sequence). This CDR3 is 15 amino acids long. This chain's CDR3 is CATSPQGSTNEKLFF. The CDR3 DNA sequence: TGTGCCACCAGCCCACAGGGGTCAACTAATGAAAAACTGTTTTTT.

The chain links TRBV5-1 to TRBJ2-3, with 7 bases matching TRBD2. Germline V CDR1 and CDR2: SGHRS, YFSETQ. Losses at the gene ends were 4 bases for V and 0 bases for J; bases not matched to a gene: 2. The CDR3 spans 14 residues. CDR3 in DNA: TGCGCCAGCAGCGGCGGGGGTAGCACAGATACGCAGTATTTT. Translated: CASSGGGSTDTQYF. The whole variable domain, remainder taken from reference TRBV5-1 and TRBJ2-3, is KAGVTQTPRYLIKTRGQQVTLSCSPISGHRSVSWYQQTPGQGLQFLFEYFSETQRNKGNFPGRFSGRQFSNSRSEMNVSTLELGDSALYLCASSGGGSTDTQYFGPGTRLTVL.

The chain links TRBV9 to TRBJ1-6; 8 nucleotides align to TRBD1. The junction had 7 bases not matched to a gene; V was cut back by 4 bases and J by 4 bases. CDR1 SGDLS and CDR2 YYNGEE come from the germline V gene. The CDR3 spans 16 residues. This CDR3 is CASSFRGQGYNSPLHF. In DNA, the CDR3 is TGTGCCAGCAGCTTTCGAGGACAGGGTTATAATTCACCCCTCCACTTT.

This chain links TRBV5-1 with TRBJ1-6, with TRBD1 identical over 7 bases. The V gene end was trimmed by 0 bases and the J gene end by 5 bases; junction bases not matched to a gene: 2. The CDR3 is 15 amino acids. Germline CDR1 reads SGHRS; CDR2 reads YFSETQ. This chain's CDR3 is CASSLGGTDNSPLHF. The CDR3 DNA reads TGCGCCAGCAGCTTGGGGGGGACAGATAATTCACCCCTCCACTTT. The full variable domain, with the rest looked up from reference TRBV5-1 and TRBJ1-6, is KAGVTQTPRYLIKTRGQQVTLSCSPISGHRSVSWYQQTPGQGLQFLFEYFSETQRNKGNFPGRFSGRQFSNSRSEMNVSTLELGDSALYLCASSLGGTDNSPLHFGNGTRLTVT.

This chain uses TRBV3-1 (or the pseudogene TRBV3-2) with TRBJ1-4; D is perhaps TRBD1 (6 bases). The CDR3 is made up of 11 amino acids. V was shortened by 5 bases and J by 15 bases, with 13 bases between the two germline ends. Germline lookup yields CDR1 LGHDT and CDR2 YNNKEL (reference sequence). CDR3 sequence reads: CASSIEGGLFF. CDR3 DNA sequence: TGTGCCAGCAGCATAGAGGGGGGGTTGTTTTTT.

The chain recombines TRBV27 with TRBJ2-7; 9 bases match TRBD2. Trimming cost V 1 base and J 2 bases; bases outside gene matches: 15. CDR1 and CDR2 (germline): MNHEY, SMNVEV (reference sequence). The CDR3 sequence is 19 residues long. The CDR3, as DNA: TGTGCCAGCAGTTTATTAATGCACCCGGGACTAGCAACGCCCTACGAGCAGTACTTC. This encodes CASSLLMHPGLATPYEQYF.

Only one count was recorded for this clone. The gene calls are TRBV19 and TRBJ2-3; D is uncertain. The CDR3 loop spans 14 amino acids. CDR1 LNHDA and CDR2 SQIVND come from the germline V gene (reference sequence). Trimming pared 7 bases from V and 0 bases from J, leaving 11 bases between. The CDR3 DNA is TGTGCCAGTAAAAGTCGTGGCAGCACAGATACGCAGTATTTT. It codes for CASKSRGSTDTQYF.

This clone was seen only a few times. The chain joins TRBV4-1 to TRBJ2-7; tentative D call: TRBD2 (6 bases). Germline lookup yields CDR1 MGHRA and CDR2 YSYEKL. The CDR3 spans 14 residues. Trimming took 0 bases from V and 4 from J, leaving 10 bases between them. This chain's CDR3 is CASSQDELAYEQYF. DNA of the CDR3: TGCGCCAGCAGCCAAGACGAACTAGCTTACGAGCAGTACTTC.

The CDR3 region is CASSGAGGETQYF. CDR3 DNA: TGTGCCAGCAGCGGAGCGGGAGGGGAGACCCAGTACTTC. The chain joins TRBV5-4 to TRBJ2-5; 10 bases map to TRBD2. The CDR3 consists of 13 residues. Germline lookup yields CDR1 SGHNT and CDR2 YYREEE (reference sequence). V shed 4 bases and J 5 bases; nucleotides not matched to a gene: 2.

This chain's CDR3 is CATSGPSTDTQYF. The CDR3, as DNA: TGTGCCACCAGTGGTCCTAGTACAGATACGCAGTATTTT. The J gene is TRBJ2-3, the V gene TRBV24-1; D gene ambiguous. This CDR3 spans 13 amino acids. V was clipped by 5 bases and J by 3 bases, with 8 bases between them. Germline lookup yields CDR1 KGHDR and CDR2 SFDVKD.